The clone carrying this T cell receptor (beta chain) has just a few counts. Its antigen is not identified. Template was bulk tumor genomic DNA, about 550 ng per sample. Widely spaced biopsies, several per primary tumor, were obtained at surgery. Curative surgery was undertaken by patients, who had untreated, newly diagnosed non-small cell lung cancer. Every donor was a newly diagnosed non-small cell lung cancer patient having surgery with curative intent. This sample is drawn from a study of immune heterogeneity within non-small cell lung tumors. Points from the study as a whole: Recurrence of identical dominant CDR3 beta clonotypes was observed across intrapatient tumor sites, concomitant with site-unique high-frequency clones. Locally, T-cell clonality showed a moderate but significant correlation with tumor mutational burden measured at the same site (R about 0.34).

In a multiplex PCR, 32 V and 13 J primers amplified TCR beta CDR3. TCRdb called the multiplex PCR reads again in MiXCR, with one record for every CDR3 protein. Of approximately 11,000 distinct CDR3 sequences in the sample, roughly a fifth were seen once. The sequence was obtained from a man aged 55-75 years with non-small cell lung cancer. The sample consisted of lung tumor tissue.

The CDR3 DNA reads TGTGCCAGCAGCTTGGGGCTAGCGGGAGTTAACTACGAGCAGTACTTC. Its protein is CASSLGLAGVNYEQYF. This rearrangement joins TRBV5-4 to TRBJ2-7; 10 bases agree with TRBD2. The CDR3 is 16 amino acids. The germline V gene has CDR1 SGHNT and CDR2 YYREEE (reference sequence). The junction had 6 bases not matched to a gene; V was cut back by 0 bases and J by 3 bases. The whole variable domain, filled in from reference TRBV5-4 and TRBJ2-7, reads ETGVTQSPTHLIKTRGQQVTLRCSSQSGHNTVSWYQQALGQGPQFIFQYYREEENGRGNFPPRFSGLQFPNYSSELNVNALELDDSALYLCASSLGLAGVNYEQYFGPGTRLTVT.